A single sample gave rise to the 2 T cell receptor beta chains below, sequenced in a study of lymphopenia after photon versus proton radiotherapy. TCRdb's copy holds only in-frame clones and misses some; the assay was immunoSEQ multiplex PCR. The sample lists 75,000 or so clones; more than 70% were seen once. Here the sequenced sample was peripheral blood, taken from a patient treated with proton-based radiotherapy. Receptors originate from a man aged 60 to 75 with pancreatic cancer.

This chain joins TRBV18 and TRBJ1-3; no clear D. Germline assignment: CDR1 KGHSH and CDR2 LQKENI. The CDR3 has 15 residues. Trimming removed 1 base from V and 0 bases from J, with 7 bases in between. The CDR3 DNA is TGTGCCAGCTCACCACTAAAACTCTCTGGAAACACCATATATTTT. Its translation is CASSPLKLSGNTIYF.

The rearrangement joins TRBV29-1 to TRBJ2-5; the D call may be TRBD1 or TRBD2 (5 bases each). Germline V lookup: CDR1 SQVTM, CDR2 ANQGSEA. The CDR3 contains 12 residues. V lost 7 bases to trimming and J lost 2 bases, with 11 bases between them. CDR3 nucleotide sequence: TGCAGCGCCGGGACCCCTCAAGAGACCCAGTACTTC. It specifies CSAGTPQETQYF.